The 25 T cell receptor beta chains presented below share a single source sample, sequenced in a study of radiation and T cells in renal cell carcinoma. Time point in this sample: baseline pretreatment blood. The treatment here: 15 Gy SBRT to primary tumor, nephrectomy 4 weeks later. The table came from immunoSEQ multiplex PCR; TCRdb's copy has only in-frame clones and leaves some out. Of 150,000 or so clones listed, about nine tenths were seen once; the top ten hold 3.5% to 5%. This specimen consisted of blood, obtained from a patient whose treatment included radiotherapy and nephrectomy. The source of these receptors is a woman in her 70s with renal cell carcinoma.

In its sample, this clone was seen a few times. The chain uses TRBV30 and TRBJ1-5; D perhaps matches TRBD1 (6 bases). Looked up from germline, CDR1 is GTSNPN and CDR2 is SVGIG (reference sequence). This CDR3 region has 14 residues. With 0 bases removed from V and 5 bases from J, the gap between germline ends came to 11 bases. The CDR3: CAWSVARGDQPQHF. DNA of the CDR3: TGTGCCTGGAGTGTAGCCAGGGGCGATCAGCCCCAGCATTTT. Drawing the rest from reference TRBV30 and TRBJ1-5, the complete variable domain is SQTIHQWPATLVQPVGSPLSLECTVEGTSNPNLYWYRQAAGRGLQLLFYSVGIGQISSEVPQNLSASRPQDRQFILSSKKLLLSDSGFYLCAWSVARGDQPQHFGDGTRLSIL.

The chain uses TRBV7-9 and TRBJ1-1, with 9 bases that match TRBD1. Trimming removed 5 bases from V and 1 base from J; junction bases left unmatched: 5. The germline CDR1 and CDR2 sequences are SEHNR and FQNEAQ (reference sequence). This CDR3 has 15 residues. CDR3 in DNA: TGTGCCAGCAGCCCGCCGGGACAGGGGAACACTGAAGCTTTCTTT. Translated: CASSPPGQGNTEAFF.

This sequence joins TRBV5-4 and TRBJ1-2, with 8 bases lining up with TRBD1. CDR1 is SGHNT, CDR2 YYREEE, per germline (reference sequence). The CDR3 length is 15 residues. Germline trimming cut 4 bases from V and 8 bases from J; bases unmatched to any gene: 13. The CDR3 reads CASSLVGRGREGYTF. CDR3 bases: TGTGCCAGCAGCCTGGTAGGCAGGGGGCGCGAAGGCTACACCTTC.

CDR3 bases: TGTGCCAGCAGCCCCTATGGCAGGACCGACAATGAGCAGTTCTTC. As protein: CASSPYGRTDNEQFF. V and J are TRBV4-2 and TRBJ2-1; no reliable D call. This CDR3 has 15 amino acids. CDR1 and CDR2 (germline): LGHNA, YNFKEQ. The germline V and J ends were trimmed by 4 bases and 5 bases, with 15 bases remaining between them.

J is TRBJ1-2 and V is TRBV5-1; D may be TRBD1 (5 bases). The germline gives CDR1 SGHRS, CDR2 YFSETQ. The CDR3 has 15 amino acids. Trimming took off 0 bases at V and 5 bases at J, with 14 bases between the two ends. CDR3 sequence reads: CASSLEEGRGYGYTF. The CDR3 coding sequence is TGCGCCAGCAGCTTGGAAGAGGGACGGGGGTATGGCTACACCTTC.

This clone was seen a few times. The chain employs TRBV13 and TRBJ1-4; D remains unclear. V gave up 5 bases and J gave up 8 bases, with 18 bases separating them. The CDR3 has 15 residues. Germline V gene sequence: CDR1 PRHDT, CDR2 FYEKMQ (reference sequence). In DNA, the CDR3 is TGTGCCAGCAGCACCCGAGAGGGCAGAAAGGAAAAACTGTTTTTT. Amino acids: CASSTREGRKEKLFF.

This rearrangement joins TRBV7-2 to TRBJ1-2; D not resolved. Germline-derived CDR1 and CDR2 are SGHTA and FQGNSA. This CDR3 region has 12 residues. Trimming pared 5 bases from V and 4 bases from J, leaving 8 bases between. The CDR3 DNA reads TGTGCCAGCAGCGAGACCACCTATGGCTACACCTTC. It translates to CASSETTYGYTF. The full variable domain, rest sourced from reference TRBV7-2 and TRBJ1-2, is GAGVSQSPSNKVTEKGKDVELRCDPISGHTALYWYRQSLGQGLEFLIYFQGNSAPDKSGLPSDRFSAERTGGSVSTLTIQRTQQEDSAVYLCASSETTYGYTFGSGTRLTVV.

The gene calls are TRBV7-3 and TRBJ2-6; the match to TRBD2 covers 9 bases. This CDR3 is built from 20 residues. With 5 bases clipped from V and 2 bases from J, the junction kept 16 bases outside the gene matches. Per the germline V gene, CDR1 is SGHTA and CDR2 is FQGTGA. In DNA, the CDR3 is TGTGCCAGCAGCATACACCAAGCGGGGGGCTTGCCCACTGGGGCCAACGTCCTGACTTTC. Translation gives CASSIHQAGGLPTGANVLTF.

V and J are TRBV7-2 and TRBJ1-2, with TRBD1 as a possible D gene (6 bases). Germline V gene lookup returns CDR1 SGHTA and CDR2 FQGNSA. The CDR3 contains 15 residues. The V end was cut by 4 bases, the J end by 4 bases, with 16 bases between. Here the CDR3 reads CASSSRTVFSYGYTF. CDR3 bases: TGTGCCAGCAGCTCCCGGACAGTCTTCAGCTATGGCTACACCTTC. Full variable domain (remainder filled in from reference TRBV7-2 and TRBJ1-2): GAGVSQSPSNKVTEKGKDVELRCDPISGHTALYWYRQSLGQGLEFLIYFQGNSAPDKSGLPSDRFSAERTGGSVSTLTIQRTQQEDSAVYLCASSSRTVFSYGYTFGSGTRLTVV.

This clone was detected once. The chain couples TRBV5-4 to TRBJ2-5; D is perhaps TRBD2 (7 bases). Trimming pared 0 bases from V and 2 bases from J, leaving 14 bases between. CDR3 size: 16 residues. Germline V lookup: CDR1 SGHNT, CDR2 YYREEE (reference sequence). This CDR3 reads CASSLARRGGQETQYF. In nucleotides, the CDR3 is TGTGCCAGCAGCTTGGCTCGGAGGGGGGGACAAGAGACCCAGTACTTC.

The rearrangement joins TRBV6-1 to TRBJ1-1, with 7 bases matching TRBD1. The CDR3 covers 13 residues. Germline-derived CDR1 and CDR2 are MNHNS and SASEGT. J was trimmed by 7 bases and V by 7 bases; bases with no gene match: 9. The CDR3 here is CASMRDSLDEAFF. The CDR3 DNA follows: TGTGCCAGCATGAGGGACAGTTTAGATGAAGCTTTCTTT.

The genes are TRBV9 and TRBJ2-3, with D possibly called TRBD1 or TRBD2 (5 bases each). This CDR3 contains 15 residues. Germline V lookup: CDR1 SGDLS, CDR2 YYNGEE. V was pared by 4 bases and J by 0 bases, with 12 bases between. The CDR3 nucleotides read TGTGCCAGCAGCCTCGGGACCCTAAGCACAGATACGCAGTATTTT. Its protein is CASSLGTLSTDTQYF. Full variable domain (outside the CDR3, taken from reference TRBV9 and TRBJ2-3): DSGVTQTPKHLITATGQRVTLRCSPRSGDLSVYWYQQSLDQGLQFLIQYYNGEERAKGNILERFSAQQFPDLHSELNLSSLELGDSALYFCASSLGTLSTDTQYFGPGTRLTVL.

V is TRBV6-1 and J is TRBJ2-7; either TRBD1 or TRBD2 may fit D (5 bases each). This CDR3 is 13 amino acids long. V lost 7 bases and J lost 7, with 17 bases in between. Looked up from germline, CDR1 is MNHNS and CDR2 is SASEGT. The CDR3: CASIRDAFWEQYF. CDR3 DNA: TGTGCCAGCATACGGGACGCGTTTTGGGAGCAGTACTTC.

The CDR3 DNA sequence: TGTGCCAGCAGTTCCTCGGGAGGCTACGAGCAGTACTTC. Translated: CASSSSGGYEQYF. The chain has TRBV6-6 and TRBJ2-5; TRBD2 aligns across 7 bases. The DNA end is more similar to TRBJ2-7, so the J call may be wrong. Germline assignment: CDR1 MNHNY and CDR2 SVGAGI (reference sequence). This CDR3 is 13 amino acids long.

The chain employs TRBV5-6 and TRBJ2-7, with D uncertain. Trimming removed 4 bases at V and 5 bases at J, with 13 bases between. Germline V lookup: CDR1 SGHDT, CDR2 YYEEEE. CDR3 size: 13 residues. The CDR3 region has the DNA TGTGCCAGCAGCCGGATAGATTCCCACGAGCAGTACTTC. It is translated as CASSRIDSHEQYF.

The chain employs TRBV5-6 and TRBJ2-7; D unresolved. This CDR3 is 13 amino acids long. The germline V gene encodes CDR1 SGHDT and CDR2 YYEEEE. The V and J ends lost 1 base and 3 bases respectively, with 8 bases between them. The CDR3 coding sequence is TGTGCCAGCAGCTTGATAAATAACTACGAGCAGTACTTC. It is translated as CASSLINNYEQYF.

The sample holds one count of this clone. The genes are TRBV27 and TRBJ2-3, with 10 bases that match TRBD1. Trimming cost V 2 bases and J 6 bases; bases outside gene matches: 14. CDR1 and CDR2 from the germline V gene are MNHEY and SMNVEV (reference sequence). This CDR3 comprises 18 residues. The CDR3 protein is CASSLTPPGTGVWDTQYF. DNA of the CDR3: TGTGCCAGCAGTTTAACTCCTCCCGGGACAGGGGTTTGGGATACGCAGTATTTT.

J is TRBJ1-1 and V is TRBV9; possible D gene TRBD1, 5 bases. The CDR3 has 17 residues. Trimming pared 5 bases from V and 1 base from J, leaving 21 bases between. In germline, CDR1 is SGDLS, CDR2 YYNGEE. For the CDR3, the DNA is TGTGCCAGCAGTCCCTCGGGACGGCCTTCCCCGAACACTGAAGCTTTCTTT. Translating gives CASSPSGRPSPNTEAFF.

This clone was counted between two and nine times. The chain has TRBV28 and TRBJ2-7; D is unresolved. V gave up 3 bases and J gave up 6 bases, with 9 bases separating them. Germline V gives CDR1 MDHEN, CDR2 SYDVKM. CDR3 length: 12 amino acids. The CDR3 DNA sequence: TGTGCCAGCAGTTTGGTGAAGGTCGAGCAGTACTTC. Protein product: CASSLVKVEQYF.

The chain joins TRBV5-1 to TRBJ2-2; TRBD1 matches 9 bases. The CDR3 loop spans 15 amino acids. J gave up 7 bases and V 3 bases, and 7 bases lay outside the gene matches. Germline CDR1 is SGHRS and CDR2 is YFSETQ. The CDR3, as DNA: TGCGCCAGCAGCTCCGGGACAGGGTATGGCGGGGAGCTGTTTTTT. This sequence encodes CASSSGTGYGGELFF.

This rearrangement joins TRBV7-2 to TRBJ2-3, with a possible D match to TRBD2 (7 bases). Between the trimmed V and J ends, which lost 0 bases and 5 bases, there was a span of 12 bases. Per the germline V gene, CDR1 is SGHTA and CDR2 is FQGNSA. The CDR3 consists of 15 residues. Here the CDR3 reads CASSLAGGPGDTQYF. CDR3 DNA: TGTGCCAGCAGCTTAGCGGGGGGGCCGGGAGATACGCAGTATTTT. Together with reference TRBV7-2 and TRBJ2-3, the CDR3 gives the full variable domain: GAGVSQSPSNKVTEKGKDVELRCDPISGHTALYWYRQSLGQGLEFLIYFQGNSAPDKSGLPSDRFSAERTGGSVSTLTIQRTQQEDSAVYLCASSLAGGPGDTQYFGPGTRLTVL.

The chain couples TRBV7-2 to TRBJ2-5, with D possibly TRBD2 on 7 matching bases. Germline V gene sequence: CDR1 SGHTA, CDR2 FQGNSA. The CDR3 totals 15 residues. V was shortened by 2 bases and J by 1 base, with 11 bases between the two germline ends. For the CDR3, the DNA is TGTGCCAGCAGCTTAAGTCGGGGGGCCCAAGAGACCCAGTACTTC. Translating gives CASSLSRGAQETQYF. Filled out from reference TRBV7-2 and TRBJ2-5, the complete variable domain reads GAGVSQSPSNKVTEKGKDVELRCDPISGHTALYWYRQSLGQGLEFLIYFQGNSAPDKSGLPSDRFSAERTGGSVSTLTIQRTQQEDSAVYLCASSLSRGAQETQYFGPGTRLLVL.

The chain uses TRBV4-3 and TRBJ2-7; TRBD1 agrees at 9 bases. CDR3 size: 14 residues. V lost 2 bases to trimming and J lost 4 bases; unmatched junction nucleotides: 3. The germline gives CDR1 LGHNA, CDR2 YSLEER. This CDR3 is CASSQRTGEYEQYF. CDR3 sequence (DNA): TGCGCCAGCAGCCAACGGACAGGGGAATACGAGCAGTACTTC.

The chain is built from TRBV5-8 and TRBJ1-2, with D perhaps TRBD1 (5 bases). The CDR3 has 15 residues. Trimming pared 5 bases from V and 4 bases from J, leaving 18 bases between. The germline V gene encodes CDR1 SGHTS and CDR2 YDEGEE. This chain's CDR3 is CASSFQGAGTYGYTF. The CDR3 nucleotides are TGTGCCAGCAGTTTCCAAGGAGCAGGGACCTATGGCTACACCTTC.

This chain joins TRBV15 and TRBJ2-7; tentative D call: TRBD2 (5 bases). The CDR3 has 15 amino acids. Looked up from germline, CDR1 is LNHNV and CDR2 is YYDKDF (reference sequence). The V gene lost 3 bases and the J gene lost 5 bases, with 17 bases spanning the gap. CDR3 protein: CATSRDFAPVHEQYF. CDR3 coding DNA: TGTGCCACCAGCAGGGACTTTGCCCCGGTACACGAGCAGTACTTC.